This T cell receptor (beta chain) is drawn from a study of early T cells in non-severe SARS-CoV-2 infection. TCRdb used MiXCR to reprocess the 5' RACE reads, holding one entry per CDR3 protein. The sample yields about 77,000 distinct CDR3 sequences, 8.5% to 10% seen once. The V end lost 4 bases, the J end lost 0 bases, and 10 bases lay between the germline ends. Germline-derived CDR1 and CDR2 are SGHNT and YYREEE (reference sequence). The CDR3 is 14 amino acids. This TCR was sampled from an adult who was a healthcare worker with PCR-confirmed SARS-CoV-2 infection or an uninfected control (not recorded which). The V gene is TRBV5-4, the J gene TRBJ1-1; D gene ambiguous. Material for sequencing was whole blood. In DNA, the CDR3 is TGTGCCAGCAGCAGTCCGGGAGTGAACACTGAAGCTTTCTTT. This translates into CASSSPGVNTEAFF. Full variable domain (missing parts from reference TRBV5-4 and TRBJ1-1): ETGVTQSPTHLIKTRGQQVTLRCSSQSGHNTVSWYQQALGQGPQFIFQYYREEENGRGNFPPRFSGLQFPNYSSELNVNALELDDSALYLCASSSPGVNTEAFFGQGTRLTVV.